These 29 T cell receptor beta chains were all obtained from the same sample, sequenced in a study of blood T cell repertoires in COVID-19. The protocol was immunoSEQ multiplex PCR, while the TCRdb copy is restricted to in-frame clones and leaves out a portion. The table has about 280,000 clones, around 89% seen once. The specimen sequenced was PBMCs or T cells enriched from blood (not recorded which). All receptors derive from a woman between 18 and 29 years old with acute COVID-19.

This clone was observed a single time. In DNA, the CDR3 is TGTGCCAGCAGGCCCGACAGATCCTACTACGAGCAGTACTTC. This translates into CASRPDRSYYEQYF. The V call is TRBV2, the J call TRBJ2-7, with TRBD1 as a possible D gene (5 bases). In germline, CDR1 is SNHLY, CDR2 FYNNEI. V was trimmed by 6 bases and J by 3 bases, leaving 15 bases between them. The CDR3 spans 14 residues.

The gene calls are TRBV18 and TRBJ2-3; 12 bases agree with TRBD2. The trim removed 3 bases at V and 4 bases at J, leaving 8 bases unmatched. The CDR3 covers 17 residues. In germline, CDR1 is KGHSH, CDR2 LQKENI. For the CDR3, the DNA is TGTGCCAGCTCACCTGGGCTGACTAGCGGGAGTGCAGATACGCAGTATTTT. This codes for CASSPGLTSGSADTQYF.

The CDR3 DNA reads TGTGCCAGCAGGTCATTCACAGGGATCCAAGAGACCCAGTACTTC. It translates to CASRSFTGIQETQYF. V usage is TRBV7-8 and J usage is TRBJ2-5, with D maybe TRBD1 (6 bases). The V and J ends lost 6 bases and 1 base respectively, with 15 bases between them. The CDR3 consists of 15 residues. CDR1 is SGHVS and CDR2 is FQNEAQ in the germline V gene.

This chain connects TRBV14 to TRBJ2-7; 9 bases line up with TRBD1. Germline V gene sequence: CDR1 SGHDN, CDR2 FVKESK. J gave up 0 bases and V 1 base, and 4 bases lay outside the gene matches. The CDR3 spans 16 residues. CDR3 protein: CASSQVGDRVSYEQYF. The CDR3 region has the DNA TGTGCCAGCAGCCAAGTCGGGGACAGGGTCTCCTACGAGCAGTACTTC.

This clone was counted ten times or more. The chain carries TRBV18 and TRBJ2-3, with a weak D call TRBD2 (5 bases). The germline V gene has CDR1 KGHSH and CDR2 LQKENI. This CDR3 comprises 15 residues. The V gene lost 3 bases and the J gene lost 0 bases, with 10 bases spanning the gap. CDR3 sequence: CASSPASWSTDTQYF. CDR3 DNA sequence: TGTGCCAGCTCACCGGCTAGCTGGAGCACAGATACGCAGTATTTT.

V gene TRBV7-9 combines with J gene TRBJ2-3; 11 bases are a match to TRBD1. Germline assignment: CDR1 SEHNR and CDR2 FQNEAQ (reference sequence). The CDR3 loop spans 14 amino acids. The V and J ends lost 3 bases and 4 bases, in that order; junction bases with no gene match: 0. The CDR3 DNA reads TGTGCCAGCAGCTTGGGACAGGGGGCAGATACGCAGTATTTT. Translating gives CASSLGQGADTQYF.

As DNA, the CDR3 is TGCGCCAGCAGCTTGTCGGGACTAGCGGTTACCGGGGAGCTGTTTTTT. This codes for CASSLSGLAVTGELFF. The chain joins TRBV5-1 to TRBJ2-2, with TRBD2 matching 11 bases. Germline V gene lookup returns CDR1 SGHRS and CDR2 YFSETQ. J lost 5 bases, V lost 1 base, and 4 bases had no gene match. The CDR3 sequence is 16 residues long. Drawing the rest from reference TRBV5-1 and TRBJ2-2, the complete variable domain is KAGVTQTPRYLIKTRGQQVTLSCSPISGHRSVSWYQQTPGQGLQFLFEYFSETQRNKGNFPGRFSGRQFSNSRSEMNVSTLELGDSALYLCASSLSGLAVTGELFFGEGSRLTVL.

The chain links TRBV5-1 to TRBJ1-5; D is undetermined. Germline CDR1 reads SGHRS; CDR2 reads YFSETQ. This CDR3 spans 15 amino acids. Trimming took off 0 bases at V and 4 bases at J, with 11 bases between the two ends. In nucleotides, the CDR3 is TGCGCCAGCAGCTTGGCCGGATCGGGAAATCAGCCCCAGCATTTT. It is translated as CASSLAGSGNQPQHF.

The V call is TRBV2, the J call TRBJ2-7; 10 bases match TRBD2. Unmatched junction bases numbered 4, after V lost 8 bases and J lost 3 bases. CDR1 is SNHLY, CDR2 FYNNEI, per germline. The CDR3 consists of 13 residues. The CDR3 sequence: CASRTSGYYEQYF. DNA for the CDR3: TGTGCCAGCCGGACTAGCGGTTACTACGAGCAGTACTTC.

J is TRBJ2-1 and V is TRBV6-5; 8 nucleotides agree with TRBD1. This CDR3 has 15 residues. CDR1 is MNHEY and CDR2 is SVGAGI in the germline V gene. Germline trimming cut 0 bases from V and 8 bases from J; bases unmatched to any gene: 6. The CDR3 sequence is CASSYSPDRVDEQFF. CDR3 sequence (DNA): TGTGCCAGCAGTTACTCCCCGGACAGGGTTGATGAGCAGTTCTTC.

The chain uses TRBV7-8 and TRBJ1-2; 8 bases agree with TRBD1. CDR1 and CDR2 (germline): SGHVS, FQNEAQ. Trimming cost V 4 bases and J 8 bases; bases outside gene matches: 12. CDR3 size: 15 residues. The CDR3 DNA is TGTGCCAGCAGCTCCCTTCAGGGGGCGGTGCGCGGCTACACCTTC. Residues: CASSSLQGAVRGYTF.

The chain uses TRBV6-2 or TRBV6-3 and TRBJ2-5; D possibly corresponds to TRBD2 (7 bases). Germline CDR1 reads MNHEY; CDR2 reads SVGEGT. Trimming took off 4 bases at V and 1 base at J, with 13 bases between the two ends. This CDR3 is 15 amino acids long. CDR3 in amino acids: CASSSGGGGQETQYF. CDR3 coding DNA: TGTGCCAGCAGTTCGGGGGGCGGGGGCCAAGAGACCCAGTACTTC.

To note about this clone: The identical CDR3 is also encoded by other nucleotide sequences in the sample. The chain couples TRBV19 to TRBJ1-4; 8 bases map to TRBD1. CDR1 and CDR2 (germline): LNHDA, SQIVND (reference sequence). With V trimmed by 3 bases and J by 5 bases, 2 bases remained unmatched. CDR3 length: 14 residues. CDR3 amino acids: CASSIRQGNEKLFF. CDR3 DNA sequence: TGTGCCAGTAGTATCCGACAGGGGAATGAAAAACTGTTTTTT.

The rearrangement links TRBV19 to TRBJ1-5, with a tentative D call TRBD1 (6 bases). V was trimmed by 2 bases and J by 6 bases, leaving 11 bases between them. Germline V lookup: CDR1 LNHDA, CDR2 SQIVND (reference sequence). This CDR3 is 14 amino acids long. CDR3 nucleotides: TGTGCCAGTAGTATAAAAACAGGGCCTCAGCCCCAGCATTTT. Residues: CASSIKTGPQPQHF.

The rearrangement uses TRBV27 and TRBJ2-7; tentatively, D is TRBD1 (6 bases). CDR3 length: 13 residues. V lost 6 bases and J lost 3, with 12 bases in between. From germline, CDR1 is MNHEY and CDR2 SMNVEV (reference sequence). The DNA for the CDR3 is TGTGCCAGCAGCTACAGGGAAAACTACGAGCAGTACTTC. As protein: CASSYRENYEQYF.

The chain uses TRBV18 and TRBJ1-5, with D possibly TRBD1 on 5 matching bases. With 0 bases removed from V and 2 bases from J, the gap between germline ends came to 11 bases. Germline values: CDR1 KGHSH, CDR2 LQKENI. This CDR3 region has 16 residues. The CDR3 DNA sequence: TGTGCCAGCTCACCACCGGGCAGGGTCGGCAATCAGCCCCAGCATTTT. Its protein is CASSPPGRVGNQPQHF.

The CDR3 sequence: CASSHRQGENTGELFF. CDR3 DNA sequence: TGCGCCAGCAGCCATCGACAGGGGGAGAACACCGGGGAGCTGTTTTTT. The chain couples TRBV4-1 to TRBJ2-2; 9 nucleotides agree with TRBD1. Germline CDR1 and CDR2: MGHRA and YSYEKL. V lost 3 bases to trimming and J lost 1 base; unmatched junction nucleotides: 3. This CDR3 is built from 16 residues.

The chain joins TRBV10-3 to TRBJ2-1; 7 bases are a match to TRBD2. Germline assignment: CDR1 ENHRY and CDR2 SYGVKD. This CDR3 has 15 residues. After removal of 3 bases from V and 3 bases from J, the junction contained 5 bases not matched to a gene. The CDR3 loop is CAISEPRTSYNEQFF. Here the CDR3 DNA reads TGTGCCATCAGTGAACCCCGGACTAGCTACAATGAGCAGTTCTTC.

The CDR3 coding sequence is TGCGCCAGCAGCCTCGGGACTACCTCCCGGGAGACCCAGTACTTC. The encoded protein is CASSLGTTSRETQYF. The rearrangement links TRBV5-1 to TRBJ2-5; 7 nucleotides line up with TRBD2. This CDR3 spans 15 amino acids. From germline, CDR1 is SGHRS and CDR2 YFSETQ. The junction had 11 bases not matched to a gene; V was cut back by 4 bases and J by 5 bases.

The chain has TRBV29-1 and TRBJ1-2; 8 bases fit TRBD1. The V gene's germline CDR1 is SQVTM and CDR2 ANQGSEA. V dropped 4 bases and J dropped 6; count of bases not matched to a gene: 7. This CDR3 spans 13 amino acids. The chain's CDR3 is CSVAPTGAHGYTF. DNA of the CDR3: TGCAGCGTTGCCCCGACAGGGGCCCATGGCTACACCTTC. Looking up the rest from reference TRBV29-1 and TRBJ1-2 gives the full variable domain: SAVISQKPSRDICQRGTSLTIQCQVDSQVTMMFWYRQQPGQSLTLIATANQGSEATYESGFVIDKFPISRPNLTFSTLTVSNMSPEDSSIYLCSVAPTGAHGYTFGSGTRLTVV.

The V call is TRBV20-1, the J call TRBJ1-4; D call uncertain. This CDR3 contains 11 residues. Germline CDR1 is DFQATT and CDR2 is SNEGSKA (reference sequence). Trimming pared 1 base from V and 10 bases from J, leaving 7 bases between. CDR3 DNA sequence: TGCAGTGCTAGAGGCGGTGGAAAACTGTTTTTT. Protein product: CSARGGGKLFF.

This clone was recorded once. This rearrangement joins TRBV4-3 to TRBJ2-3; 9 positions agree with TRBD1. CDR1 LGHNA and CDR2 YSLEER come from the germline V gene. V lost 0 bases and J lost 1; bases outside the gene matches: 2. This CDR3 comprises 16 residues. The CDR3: CASSQDRDRGTDTQYF. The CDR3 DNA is TGCGCCAGCAGCCAAGACCGGGACAGGGGCACAGATACGCAGTATTTT.

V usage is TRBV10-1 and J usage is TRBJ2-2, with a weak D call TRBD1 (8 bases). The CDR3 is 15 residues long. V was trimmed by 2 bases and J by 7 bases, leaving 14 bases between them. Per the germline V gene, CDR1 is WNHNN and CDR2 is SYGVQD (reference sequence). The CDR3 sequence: CASSEDRGGIGELFF. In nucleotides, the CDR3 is TGCGCCAGCAGTGAGGACAGGGGAGGGATCGGGGAGCTGTTTTTT.

The CDR3 sequence is CASSEGLAGSGLAGVSADTQYF. As DNA, the CDR3 is TGTGCCAGCAGTGAAGGACTTGCCGGTTCCGGACTAGCGGGAGTAAGCGCAGATACGCAGTATTTT. The chain couples TRBV6-1 to TRBJ2-3; 13 nucleotides align to TRBD2. Per germline, CDR1 MNHNS and CDR2 SASEGT. V trimming: 1 base; J trimming: 4 bases; junction bases outside the gene matches: 20. CDR3 length: 22 residues.

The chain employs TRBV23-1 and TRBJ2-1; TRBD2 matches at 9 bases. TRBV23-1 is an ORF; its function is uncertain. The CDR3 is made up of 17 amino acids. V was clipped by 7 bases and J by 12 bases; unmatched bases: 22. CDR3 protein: CASTHPPPSGKGIRQFF. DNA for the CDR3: TGCGCCAGCACCCACCCCCCCCCTAGCGGGAAGGGGATAAGGCAGTTCTTC.

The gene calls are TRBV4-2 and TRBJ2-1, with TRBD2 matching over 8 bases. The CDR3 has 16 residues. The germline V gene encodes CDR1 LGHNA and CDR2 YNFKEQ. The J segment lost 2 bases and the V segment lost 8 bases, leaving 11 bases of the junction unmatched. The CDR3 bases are TGTGCCAGCGGGGCCGAGGGCGGGAGGCCCTACAATGAGCAGTTCTTC. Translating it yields CASGAEGGRPYNEQFF.

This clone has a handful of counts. CDR3 sequence: CASSSRGAKGQPQHF. CDR3 coding DNA: TGTGCCAGCAGTTCCCGGGGGGCAAAAGGTCAGCCCCAGCATTTT. This chain uses TRBV27 with TRBJ1-5, with TRBD1 as a possible D gene (6 bases). Germline V gene data show CDR1 as MNHEY and CDR2 as SMNVEV (reference sequence). Trimming cost V 4 bases and J 6 bases, with 16 bases left between them. CDR3 length: 15 residues.

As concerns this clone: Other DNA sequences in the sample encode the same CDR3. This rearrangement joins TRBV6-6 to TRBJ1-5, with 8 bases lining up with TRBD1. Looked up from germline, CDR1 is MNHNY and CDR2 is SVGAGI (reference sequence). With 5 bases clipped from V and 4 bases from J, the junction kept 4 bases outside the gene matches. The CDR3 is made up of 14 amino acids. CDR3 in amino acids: CASSGQGRNQPQHF. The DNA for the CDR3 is TGTGCCAGCAGTGGACAGGGTCGTAATCAGCCCCAGCATTTT.

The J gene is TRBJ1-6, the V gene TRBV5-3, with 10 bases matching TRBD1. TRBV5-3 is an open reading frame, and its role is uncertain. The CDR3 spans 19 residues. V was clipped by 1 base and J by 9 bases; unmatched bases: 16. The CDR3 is CARSLPGQGEVLTGSPLHF. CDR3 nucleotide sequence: TGTGCCAGAAGCTTGCCCGGACAGGGGGAGGTATTGACAGGTTCACCCCTCCACTTT.